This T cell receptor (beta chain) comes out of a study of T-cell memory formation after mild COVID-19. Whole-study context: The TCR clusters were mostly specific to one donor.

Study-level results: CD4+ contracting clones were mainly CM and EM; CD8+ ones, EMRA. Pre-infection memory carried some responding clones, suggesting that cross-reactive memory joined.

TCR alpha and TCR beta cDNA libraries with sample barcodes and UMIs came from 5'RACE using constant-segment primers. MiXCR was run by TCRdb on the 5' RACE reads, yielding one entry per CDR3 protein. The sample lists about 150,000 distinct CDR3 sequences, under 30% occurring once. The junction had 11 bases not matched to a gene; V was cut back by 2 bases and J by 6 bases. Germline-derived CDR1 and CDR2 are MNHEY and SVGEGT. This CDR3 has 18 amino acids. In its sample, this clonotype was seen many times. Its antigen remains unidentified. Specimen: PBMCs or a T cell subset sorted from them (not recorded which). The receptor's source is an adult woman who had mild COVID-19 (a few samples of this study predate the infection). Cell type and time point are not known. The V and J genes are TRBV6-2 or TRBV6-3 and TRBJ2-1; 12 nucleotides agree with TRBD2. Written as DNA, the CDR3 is TGTGCCAGCAGTTACGCTTGGGTGACTAGCGGGAGACCCAATGAGCAGTTCTTC. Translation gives CASSYAWVTSGRPNEQFF.